These T cell receptor beta chains were read from a single sample in a study of blood T cell repertoires in COVID-19. Assay used: immunoSEQ multiplex PCR; TCRdb lists only in-frame clones, some missing. The sample includes some 200,000 clones, less than 90% of them seen just once. The sample consisted of PBMCs or T cells enriched from blood (not recorded which). These receptors all stem from a woman aged 50 to 60 in a cohort exposed to, infected with or recovered from COVID-19 (not recorded which). The CDR3 runs from the conserved cysteine through the conserved F or W.

j_gene,v_gene,CDR3aa
TRBJ2-1,TRBV29-1,CSVIGLAGGTRNEQFF
TRBJ1-1,TRBV25-1,CASTPTRVGDTEAFF
TRBJ1-1,TRBV29-1,CSVEADRGFSGAFF
TRBJ1-1,TRBV4-1,CASSQETGGAFF
TRBJ1-1,TRBV4-1,CASSRQPGTEAFF
TRBJ2-7,TRBV4-1,CASSQAGVEQYF
TRBJ2-2,TRBV5-6,CASSLRDIGNGELFF
TRBJ2-2,TRBV7-2,CASSLRTNVELFF
TRBJ1-4,TRBV5-1,CASSLGGSNEKLFF
TRBJ1-1,TRBV3-1/TRBV3-2,CASSRGRHTEAFF
TRBJ2-1,TRBV9,CASSVEGQGAGEQFF
TRBJ1-2,TRBV12-3/TRBV12-4,CASSLARRGYTF
TRBJ2-1,TRBV9,CASSVTSTPNVEQFF
TRBJ2-7,TRBV7-3,CASSLSASSYEQYF
TRBJ2-2,TRBV7-3,CASSLSGQGYGELFF
TRBJ2-5,TRBV2,CANKAGGPLETQYF
TRBJ1-6,TRBV5-1,CASSLEPQGSSYNSPLHF
TRBJ2-7,TRBV6-2/TRBV6-3,CASSYRAGPYEQYF
TRBJ2-2,TRBV24-1,CATSDTTGELFF
TRBJ1-1,TRBV3-1/TRBV3-2,CASSQAGGSTEAFF
TRBJ1-4,TRBV5-1,CASRDPGGEKLFF
TRBJ1-1,TRBV5-1,CASSLVGGTTEAFF
TRBJ2-3,TRBV7-2,CASSMTGAPVTDTQYF
TRBJ1-4,TRBV25-1,CASSDPQGTGTNEKLFF
TRBJ2-1,TRBV5-4,CASSLQGPNEQFF
TRBJ2-1,TRBV10-3,CAIRNGGGEQFF
TRBJ2-7,TRBV7-2,CASSSGTMIREQYF
TRBJ1-1,TRBV5-1,CASSLTFGASEAFF
TRBJ1-5,TRBV18,CASSPGQYSNQPQHF
TRBJ2-2,TRBV2,CASKFSGAGELFF
TRBJ1-1,TRBV6-1,CASSLDRGHTEAFF
TRBJ1-5,TRBV19,CASSIGLGDRGRNQPQHF
TRBJ1-1,TRBV30,CAWSVRGGGWTEAFF
TRBJ1-5,TRBV15,CATSRTRGTGDSPQHF
TRBJ2-3,TRBV9,CASSPRASGASTDTQYF
TRBJ1-4,TRBV15,CATSPRLPFREKLFF
TRBJ1-5,TRBV29-1,CSVRGSGNQPQHF
TRBJ1-2,TRBV6-5,CASSYQGDRMYGYTF